This T cell receptor beta chain was sequenced during a study of cytomegalovirus exposure and HLA in healthy donors. Findings of the study overall: CMV serostatus was the sole immune exposure data available. Some segments of the V type, notably TRBV6-2 and TRBV6-3, were excluded as indistinguishable. With further analysis later on, most CMV-associated TCR beta chains appeared HLA-restricted.

Vbeta (60) and Jbeta (13) primers were used in the PCR. Some clones are missing from TCRdb's copy, which holds only in-frame ones; the method was immunoSEQ multiplex PCR. The sample lists about 150,000 clones, 79% seen once, with roughly 8% in the top ten. At sampling all donors were nominally healthy, likely with unrecorded immune exposures. This CDR3 is built from 13 residues. Per germline, CDR1 LNHDA and CDR2 SQIVND (reference sequence). The V segment lost 7 bases and the J segment 2 bases; nucleotides outside the gene matches: 2. About this clone: No antigen is known for it.

This clonotype was sampled from a man in his thirties or forties in good health and CMV-seropositive. The chain joins TRBV19 to TRBJ1-5, with 7 bases identical to TRBD1. Source material: PBMCs. The DNA of the CDR3 is TGTGCCAGTAATGACAGGGGCAATCAGCCCCAGCATTTT. Amino acids: CASNDRGNQPQHF.